The sequence of this T cell receptor beta chain was determined in a study of T cells after yellow fever vaccination. Background on the study: Libraries from low-cell-number fractions were prepared with the SMART-Seq v4 Ultra Low Input RNA kit.

5'RACE template switching produced TCR cDNA carrying a universal primer site and UMIs. Each CDR3 protein is one row after TCRdb ran MiXCR on the 5' RACE reads. The repertoire holds around 310,000 distinct CDR3 sequences, 8.5% to 9% seen once, with about a sixth in the top ten. This clonotype has only a few counts. The CDR3 consists of 19 residues. Germline V gives CDR1 KGHDR, CDR2 SFDVKD. The V and J ends lost 0 bases and 9 bases, in that order; junction bases with no gene match: 19. The sample here was PBMCs, taken on the day of the first yellow fever vaccination. The V gene is TRBV24-1, the J gene TRBJ2-3, with 8 nucleotides matching TRBD2. This receptor was identified in a man aged 18 to 29 who received the YFV17D yellow fever vaccine. The CDR3 here is CATSDLARGGPVGTGTQYF. The CDR3 DNA is TGTGCCACCAGTGATTTGGCCCGGGGGGGCCCAGTGGGAACAGGGACGCAGTATTTT.